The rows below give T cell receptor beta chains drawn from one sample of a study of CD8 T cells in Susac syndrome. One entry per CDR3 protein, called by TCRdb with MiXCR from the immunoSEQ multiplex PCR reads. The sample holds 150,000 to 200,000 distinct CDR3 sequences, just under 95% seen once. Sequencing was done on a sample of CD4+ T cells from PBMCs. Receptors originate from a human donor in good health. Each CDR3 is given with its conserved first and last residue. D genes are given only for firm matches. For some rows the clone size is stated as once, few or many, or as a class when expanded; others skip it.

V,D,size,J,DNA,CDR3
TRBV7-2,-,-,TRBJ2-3,TGTGCCAGCAGCTCCCGACACACAGATACGCAGTATTTT,CASSSRHTDTQYF
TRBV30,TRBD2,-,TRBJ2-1,TGTGCCTGGAGCGGGGACTACTACAATGAGCAGTTCTTC,CAWSGDYYNEQFF
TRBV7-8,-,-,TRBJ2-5,TGTGCCAGCAGGGGTAGCGTTATTGGGACCCAGTACTTC,CASRGSVIGTQYF
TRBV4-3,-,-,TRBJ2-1,TGCGCCAGCAGCCCGACCGGGGCAGGACTGGCCAATGAGCAGTTCTTC,CASSPTGAGLANEQFF
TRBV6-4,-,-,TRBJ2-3,TGTGCCAGCAGTGGACAGACCACAGATACGCAGTATTTT,CASSGQTTDTQYF
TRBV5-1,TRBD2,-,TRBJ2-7,TGCGCCAGCAGCTTGGCCACCGGCGGGGGGTTCGGAGAAGAGCAGTACTTC,CASSLATGGGFGEEQYF
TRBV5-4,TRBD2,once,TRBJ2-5,TGTGCCAGCAGTTTGAGACTAGCTGGAGACGAGACCCAGTACTTC,CASSLRLAGDETQYF
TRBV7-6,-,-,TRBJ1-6,TGTGCCAGCAGCGACCACAGGGCCACCATAGGTTCACCCCTCCACTTT,CASSDHRATIGSPLHF
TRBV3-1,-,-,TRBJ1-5,TGTGCCAGCAGCCAAGGGCCTAATCAGCCCCAGCATTTT,CASSQGPNQPQHF
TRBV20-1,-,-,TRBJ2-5,TGCAGTGCTAGAGTCCAAGGCCTTTGGGAGGAGACCCAGTACTTC,CSARVQGLWEETQYF
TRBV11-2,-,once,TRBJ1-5,TGTGCCAGCAGCTTGATGGGGGCCCCGGGTCAGCCCCAGCATTTT,CASSLMGAPGQPQHF
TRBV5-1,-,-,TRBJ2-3,TGCGCCAGCAGCACCAGCAAAAGAGATACGCAGTATTTT,CASSTSKRDTQYF
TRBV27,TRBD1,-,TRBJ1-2,TGTGCCAGCAGTCTCGGACAGGGGGCGTATGGCTACACCTTC,CASSLGQGAYGYTF
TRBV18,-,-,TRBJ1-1,TGTGCCAGCTCAACAAACAAGAACACTGAAGCTTTCTTT,CASSTNKNTEAFF
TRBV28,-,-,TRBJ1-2,TGTGCCAGCAGTCTATCCCGGCCCAACTATGGCTACACCTTC,CASSLSRPNYGYTF
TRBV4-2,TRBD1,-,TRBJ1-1,TGTGCCAGCAGCCAAGAGACAGGGCCGAACACTGAAGCTTTCTTT,CASSQETGPNTEAFF
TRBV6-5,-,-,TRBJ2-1,TGTGCCAGCAGAAAAGGACTAACGGCTCCCAATGAGCAGTTCTTC,CASRKGLTAPNEQFF
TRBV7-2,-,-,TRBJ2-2,TGTGCCAGCAGCTCCCGACTAGGAACGAACACCGGGGAGCTGTTTTTT,CASSSRLGTNTGELFF
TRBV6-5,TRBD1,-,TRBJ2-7,TGTGCCAGCAGTCCCTCGGGACAGGGAGTCCACGAGCAGTACTTC,CASSPSGQGVHEQYF
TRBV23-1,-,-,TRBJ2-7,TGCGCCAGCAGTCAAATAAGTGGGGAGATCCCCTACGAGCAGTACTTC,CASSQISGEIPYEQYF
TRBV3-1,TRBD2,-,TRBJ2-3,TGTGCCAGCAGTATAGCGGGGATCACAGATACGCAGTATTTT,CASSIAGITDTQYF
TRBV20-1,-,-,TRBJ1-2,TGCAGTGCTAGAAAAGGGGCCTTGTTTGGCTACACCTTC,CSARKGALFGYTF
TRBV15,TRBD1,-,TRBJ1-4,TGTGCCACCAGCAGGGCAGGACCGGGACAGGGCTTAGAAAAACTGTTTTTT,CATSRAGPGQGLEKLFF
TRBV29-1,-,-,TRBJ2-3,TGCAGCGTTGATTACGGGGATACGCAGTATTTT,CSVDYGDTQYF
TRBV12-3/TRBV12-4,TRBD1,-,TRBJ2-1,TGTGCCACCGAGGACAGGGGCCAAGGCAATGAGCAGTTCTTC,CATEDRGQGNEQFF
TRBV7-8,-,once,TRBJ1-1,TGTGCCAGCAGCCAAACAGGGTATAAAGCTTTCTTT,CASSQTGYKAFF
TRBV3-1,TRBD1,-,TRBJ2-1,TGTGCCAGCAGAGGTCCGGGACAGCCCATCTTC,CASRGPGQPIF
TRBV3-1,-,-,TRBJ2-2,TGTGCCAGCAGCCAGGGACATCAGACCGGGGAGCTGTTTTTT,CASSQGHQTGELFF
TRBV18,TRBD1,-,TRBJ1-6,TGTGCCAGCTCACCAGTGACAGGGGCTAATTCACCCCTCCACTTT,CASSPVTGANSPLHF
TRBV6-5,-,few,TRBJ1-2,TGTGCCAGCAGTTACGGGCAGGGGAACTATGGCTACACCTTC,CASSYGQGNYGYTF
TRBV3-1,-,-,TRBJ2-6,TGTGCCAGCAGCTCCCTTACGGGGAGCTCTGGGGCCAACGTCCTGACTTTC,CASSSLTGSSGANVLTF
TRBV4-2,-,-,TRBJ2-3,TGTGCCAGCAGCCAAGGACCTAGCTTAGATACGCAGTATTTT,CASSQGPSLDTQYF
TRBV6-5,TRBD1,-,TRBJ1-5,TGTGCCAGCGGACAGGGGAGCGGGGTTCAGCCCCAGCATTTT,CASGQGSGVQPQHF
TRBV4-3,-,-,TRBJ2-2,TGCGCCAGCAGCCAAGATCTAGGGGTAGTCACCGGGGAGCTGTTTTTT,CASSQDLGVVTGELFF
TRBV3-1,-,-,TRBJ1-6,TGTGCCAGCAGCCAATCCGCCGTTGGTTCACCCCTCCACTTT,CASSQSAVGSPLHF
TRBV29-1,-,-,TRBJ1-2,TGCAGCGTTGAAGAGCGGAGCTACGATGGCTACACCTTC,CSVEERSYDGYTF
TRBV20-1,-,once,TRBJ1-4,TGCAGTGCCCTACAGCTGACTAATGAAAAACTGTTTTTT,CSALQLTNEKLFF
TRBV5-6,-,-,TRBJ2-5,TGTGCCAGCAGCGTATGGACAGCCAAGCGGGAGACCCAGTACTTC,CASSVWTAKRETQYF
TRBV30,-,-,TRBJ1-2,TGTGCCTGGACAACGGCTAACTATGGCTACACCTTC,CAWTTANYGYTF
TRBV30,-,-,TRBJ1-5,TGTGCCTGGAGTCGGGACCGAACAGACGGGAGCAATCAGCCCCAGCATTTT,CAWSRDRTDGSNQPQHF
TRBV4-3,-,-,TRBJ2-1,TGCGCCAGCAGCCAGGCGGGCAGGGGTTTCTCCTACAATGAGCAGTTCTTC,CASSQAGRGFSYNEQFF
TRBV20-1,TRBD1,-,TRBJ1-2,TGCAGTGCTAAGAGTGGTGGCAGCGCAGGGGGAGGCTACACCTTC,CSAKSGGSAGGGYTF
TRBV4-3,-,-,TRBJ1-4,TGCGCCAGCAGCCAGACAAGACAGATTAATGAAAAACTGTTTTTT,CASSQTRQINEKLFF
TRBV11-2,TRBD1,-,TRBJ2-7,TGTGCCAGCAGCACCGACAGGGCCTACGAGCAGTACTTC,CASSTDRAYEQYF
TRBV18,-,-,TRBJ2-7,TGTGCCAGCTCACCAAACGGCGGGGAGCAGTACTTC,CASSPNGGEQYF
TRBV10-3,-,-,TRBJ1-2,TGTGCCATCAACGAAGGGGGAAACTATGGCTACACCTTC,CAINEGGNYGYTF
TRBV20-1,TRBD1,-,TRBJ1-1,TGCAGTGCTAGAGGACAACAGGGGCGCCCTAACACTGAAGCTTTCTTT,CSARGQQGRPNTEAFF
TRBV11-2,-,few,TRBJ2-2,TGTGCCAGTAAGAGGGATTATAACACCGGGGAGCTGTTTTTT,CASKRDYNTGELFF